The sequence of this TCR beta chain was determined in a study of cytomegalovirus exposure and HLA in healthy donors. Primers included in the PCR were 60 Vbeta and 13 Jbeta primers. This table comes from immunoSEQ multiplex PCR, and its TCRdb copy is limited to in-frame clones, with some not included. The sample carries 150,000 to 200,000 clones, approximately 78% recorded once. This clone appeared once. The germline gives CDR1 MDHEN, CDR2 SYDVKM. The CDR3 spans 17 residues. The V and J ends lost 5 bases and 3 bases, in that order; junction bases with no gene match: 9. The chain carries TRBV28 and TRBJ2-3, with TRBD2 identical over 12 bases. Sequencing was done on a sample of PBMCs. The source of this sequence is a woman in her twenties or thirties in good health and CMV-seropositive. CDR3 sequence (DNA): TGTGCCAGCAGTCTTTGGACTAGCGGGGTGAATACAGATACGCAGTATTTT. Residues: CASSLWTSGVNTDTQYF.